The sequence of this T cell receptor beta chain was determined in a study of T cell changes during pregnancy in multiple sclerosis (dated by TCRdb to between 2019 and 2020). General notes on the study: In women with multiple sclerosis, the researchers looked at how the T cell repertoire shifted as pregnancy progressed.

With respect to this clone: This receptor's antigen is unknown. No clone much larger than this one lies a single base away; base qualities are absent.

Library preparation used the immunoSEQ multiplex PCR assay. TCRdb retrieved this table from immuneACCESS and kept in-frame rearrangements only. Not all clones are present; in checked studies, unresolved V genes account for under half, and no reason is known for the remainder. The sample data list 68,000 or so clones, and roughly 89% of these were observed just once. The top ten constitute 0.65% to 0.9% of the sample. In the germline V gene, CDR1 corresponds to KGHSH and CDR2 to LQKENI. Between the V and J ends, shortened by 3 bases and 6 bases respectively, the junction contains 18 bases. The CDR3, from cysteine to phenylalanine, totals 16 residues. The DNA shown is the 48-base CDR3, in frame from base 1.

The receptor comes from a female donor with multiple sclerosis, enrolled in a pregnancy study. The receptor chain draws on TRBV18 and TRBJ2-1, with TRBD2 perhaps the D gene, on 7 matching bases. The material was peripheral blood, obtained in the second trimester of pregnancy. The CDR3 corresponds to CASSPSWGGAFNEQFF. The DNA is TGTGCCAGCTCACCCTCCTGGGGGGGGGCCTTCAATGAGCAGTTCTTC.